This is a list of T cell receptor beta chains from one sample in a study of T cell repertoires in cytomegalovirus infection. Their cognate antigens are unknown. Each CDR3 protein gets one entry after TCRdb re-called the reads with MiXCR. The sample has 380,000 or so distinct CDR3 sequences; roughly 36% are singletons. Sequences were derived from cultured PBMCs, sampled from culture after CMV antigen stimulation. The receptors shown here come from a human donor in good health (CMV status not recorded). Some clones in this sample may be carry-over from other donors' samples. CDR3s include the opening cysteine and the closing phenylalanine or tryptophan. The D gene is left open where the match is weak. Size is stated for part of the rows, as once, few or many counts, or as a class when the clone is expanded.

abundance: .
v_gene: TRBV6-8
j_gene: TRBJ1-1
d_gene: TRBD1
CDR3nt: TGTGCCAGCAGTTACTCGGGACAGGGGTTGTATGCTTTCTTT
CDR3aa: CASSYSGQGLYAFF

abundance: .
v_gene: TRBV6-6
j_gene: TRBJ1-2
d_gene: .
CDR3nt: TGTGCCAGCAGTTATCTCGTGGATGGCTACACCTTC
CDR3aa: CASSYLVDGYTF

abundance: few
v_gene: TRBV20-1
j_gene: TRBJ2-3
d_gene: TRBD2
CDR3nt: TGCAGTGCTCAATATAGCGGGAGGACAGATACGCAGTATTTT
CDR3aa: CSAQYSGRTDTQYF

abundance: .
v_gene: TRBV7-2
j_gene: TRBJ2-1
d_gene: TRBD2
CDR3nt: TGTGCCAGCAGCTCTAGACTAGCGGGCCAGTTCTTC
CDR3aa: CASSSRLAGQFF

abundance: .
v_gene: TRBV7-2
j_gene: TRBJ2-3
d_gene: .
CDR3nt: TGTGCCAGCAGCTTCCACGGGAGCGGGCCGGAGTATTTT
CDR3aa: CASSFHGSGPEYF

abundance: few
v_gene: TRBV11-2
j_gene: TRBJ1-1
d_gene: TRBD1
CDR3nt: TGTGCCAGCAGCTCAAGGGGGCAGCGAGCTTTCTTT
CDR3aa: CASSSRGQRAFF

abundance: once
v_gene: TRBV7-2
j_gene: TRBJ2-7
d_gene: TRBD1
CDR3nt: TGTGCCAGCAGCCGGGACAGCGTCGGCGAGCAGTACTTC
CDR3aa: CASSRDSVGEQYF

abundance: .
v_gene: TRBV7-2
j_gene: TRBJ1-3
d_gene: .
CDR3nt: TGTGCCAGCAGCCCCTTGGGCAGCAGCTCTGGAAACACCATATATTTT
CDR3aa: CASSPLGSSSGNTIYF

abundance: .
v_gene: TRBV6-6
j_gene: TRBJ1-1
d_gene: .
CDR3nt: TGTGCCAGCAGTTCATCCATCGGGAACACTGAAGCTTTCTTT
CDR3aa: CASSSSIGNTEAFF

abundance: .
v_gene: TRBV7-2
j_gene: TRBJ2-2
d_gene: TRBD1
CDR3nt: TGTGCCAGCGGCCCGGGGACAGGGATAACCGGGGAGCTGTTTTTT
CDR3aa: CASGPGTGITGELFF

abundance: .
v_gene: TRBV20-1
j_gene: TRBJ2-5
d_gene: .
CDR3nt: TGCAGTGCAACGGGACCCTGGACCCAAGAGACCCAGTACTTC
CDR3aa: CSATGPWTQETQYF

abundance: few
v_gene: TRBV7-9
j_gene: TRBJ2-7
d_gene: .
CDR3nt: TGTGCCAGCAGCCCCGGGACGGTCTACGAGCAGTACTTC
CDR3aa: CASSPGTVYEQYF

abundance: .
v_gene: TRBV7-2
j_gene: TRBJ1-1
d_gene: .
CDR3nt: TGTGCCAGCAGCCAAAATATTGTCGGGACTGAAGCTTTCTTT
CDR3aa: CASSQNIVGTEAFF

abundance: few
v_gene: TRBV7-2
j_gene: TRBJ2-1
d_gene: .
CDR3nt: TGTGCCAGCAGACCGGAGTACAATGAGCAGTTCTTC
CDR3aa: CASRPEYNEQFF

abundance: .
v_gene: TRBV3-1
j_gene: TRBJ2-5
d_gene: .
CDR3nt: TGTGCCAGCAGCCAACTCGGGTGGGGGAAGACCCAGTACTTC
CDR3aa: CASSQLGWGKTQYF

abundance: few
v_gene: TRBV11-2
j_gene: TRBJ1-2
d_gene: TRBD1
CDR3nt: TGTGCCAGCAGCTCAATCCCGGGACAGTTTTATGGCTACACCTTC
CDR3aa: CASSSIPGQFYGYTF

abundance: .
v_gene: TRBV2
j_gene: TRBJ1-4
d_gene: .
CDR3nt: TGTGCCAGCAGTGAAGGACGGAATGAAAAACTGTTTTTT
CDR3aa: CASSEGRNEKLFF

abundance: many
v_gene: TRBV7-8
j_gene: TRBJ1-5
d_gene: TRBD1
CDR3nt: TGTGCCAGCAGCCCGGGACAGGGCAATCAGCCCCAGCATTTT
CDR3aa: CASSPGQGNQPQHF

abundance: many
v_gene: TRBV7-9
j_gene: TRBJ2-3
d_gene: TRBD2
CDR3nt: TGTGCCAGCAGCTTAGCCGGGACTATTAGCACAGATACGCAGTATTTT
CDR3aa: CASSLAGTISTDTQYF

abundance: few
v_gene: TRBV7-2
j_gene: TRBJ2-7
d_gene: .
CDR3nt: TGTGCCAGCAGCATTCTCAGGGGAGTAGGCTACGAGCAGTACTTC
CDR3aa: CASSILRGVGYEQYF

abundance: .
v_gene: TRBV19
j_gene: TRBJ1-1
d_gene: .
CDR3nt: TGTGCCAGTAGGTTGGGAGGGTGGACCCCGAACACTGAAGCTTTCTTT
CDR3aa: CASRLGGWTPNTEAFF

abundance: .
v_gene: TRBV11-2
j_gene: TRBJ2-1
d_gene: .
CDR3nt: TGTGCCAGCAGCGAAGACAGATGGGTTAATGAGCAGTTCTTC
CDR3aa: CASSEDRWVNEQFF

abundance: few
v_gene: TRBV11-2
j_gene: TRBJ2-1
d_gene: TRBD2
CDR3nt: TGTGCCAGCCGACCAGCGGGAGTAGCCTACAATGAGCAGTTCTTC
CDR3aa: CASRPAGVAYNEQFF

abundance: many
v_gene: TRBV7-2
j_gene: TRBJ2-3
d_gene: TRBD2
CDR3nt: TGTGCCAGCAGCTTAAACCCTAGCGGGAGGACAGATACGCAGTATTTT
CDR3aa: CASSLNPSGRTDTQYF

abundance: once
v_gene: TRBV11-1
j_gene: TRBJ2-7
d_gene: .
CDR3nt: TGTGCCAGCAGCGGAACAGGGATCTACGAGCAGTACTTC
CDR3aa: CASSGTGIYEQYF

abundance: many
v_gene: TRBV7-2
j_gene: TRBJ1-2
d_gene: TRBD1
CDR3nt: TGTGCCAGCAGCTTAGGGTGGCAGGGGGACTATGGCTACACCTTC
CDR3aa: CASSLGWQGDYGYTF

abundance: .
v_gene: TRBV7-9
j_gene: TRBJ2-1
d_gene: TRBD2
CDR3nt: TGTGCCAGCAGCCCCCGGTTTCGGGAGCGGGAGTACAATGAGCAGTTCTTC
CDR3aa: CASSPRFREREYNEQFF

abundance: few
v_gene: TRBV15
j_gene: TRBJ1-2
d_gene: .
CDR3nt: TGTGCCACCAGCAGAGATCTGCTGGGTGCAGTCAACTATGGCTACACCTTC
CDR3aa: CATSRDLLGAVNYGYTF

abundance: few
v_gene: TRBV10-3
j_gene: TRBJ2-7
d_gene: TRBD1
CDR3nt: TGTGCCATCAGAGGACAGGGACCCTACGAGCAGTACTTC
CDR3aa: CAIRGQGPYEQYF

abundance: .
v_gene: TRBV20-1
j_gene: TRBJ1-2
d_gene: TRBD1
CDR3nt: TGCAGTGCTAGAGACCCAGGGGGCGAGGACTATGGCTACACCTTC
CDR3aa: CSARDPGGEDYGYTF

abundance: many
v_gene: TRBV4-1
j_gene: TRBJ1-2
d_gene: .
CDR3nt: TGCGCCAGCAGCCAAGAATCAAGGAGGGACTATGGCTACACCTTC
CDR3aa: CASSQESRRDYGYTF

abundance: .
v_gene: TRBV10-3
j_gene: TRBJ2-1
d_gene: TRBD2
CDR3nt: TGTGCCATCAGGCCGACTGTTGGGCGGGAGTGGGGCAATGAGCAGTTCTTC
CDR3aa: CAIRPTVGREWGNEQFF

abundance: .
v_gene: TRBV5-4
j_gene: TRBJ1-1
d_gene: TRBD1
CDR3nt: TGTGCCAGCAGCCCGACAGGGGGGAACACTGAAGCTTTCTTT
CDR3aa: CASSPTGGNTEAFF

abundance: few
v_gene: TRBV10-3
j_gene: TRBJ2-3
d_gene: TRBD1
CDR3nt: TGTGCCATCGCTGACAGGGGAGGAATGGATACGCAGTATTTT
CDR3aa: CAIADRGGMDTQYF

abundance: .
v_gene: TRBV12-3/TRBV12-4
j_gene: TRBJ2-3
d_gene: .
CDR3nt: TGTGCCAGCAGTTTATTGGCGTTGGATACGCAGTATTTT
CDR3aa: CASSLLALDTQYF

abundance: few
v_gene: TRBV4-1
j_gene: TRBJ2-3
d_gene: .
CDR3nt: TGCGCCAGCAGCCCCCTGGGGCTTTACACAGATACGCAGTATTTT
CDR3aa: CASSPLGLYTDTQYF

abundance: few
v_gene: TRBV25-1
j_gene: TRBJ2-5
d_gene: TRBD1
CDR3nt: TGTGCCAGCAGAGCCCTTCAGGGGGCGGGAGAGACCCAGTACTTC
CDR3aa: CASRALQGAGETQYF

abundance: .
v_gene: TRBV5-1
j_gene: TRBJ2-1
d_gene: TRBD2
CDR3nt: TGCGCCAGCAGCTTATCGCCAACCGGGACTAGCGGGGATGATGAGCAGTTCTTC
CDR3aa: CASSLSPTGTSGDDEQFF

abundance: few
v_gene: TRBV6-4
j_gene: TRBJ2-3
d_gene: TRBD2
CDR3nt: TGTGCCAGCAGTGAAGCTAGCGGAGCTGGGATCACAGATACGCAGTATTTT
CDR3aa: CASSEASGAGITDTQYF

abundance: .
v_gene: TRBV30
j_gene: TRBJ1-1
d_gene: .
CDR3nt: TGTGCCTGGAGTACTCCAGCGGCTTTCTTT
CDR3aa: CAWSTPAAFF

abundance: .
v_gene: TRBV12-3/TRBV12-4
j_gene: TRBJ1-3
d_gene: TRBD1
CDR3nt: TGTGCCAGCAGCAACAGGGGGCTGAGGGACACCATATATTTT
CDR3aa: CASSNRGLRDTIYF

abundance: .
v_gene: TRBV27
j_gene: TRBJ2-3
d_gene: .
CDR3nt: TGTGCCAGCCGCCGGGGGCTCCCCATCACAGATACGCAGTATTTT
CDR3aa: CASRRGLPITDTQYF

abundance: .
v_gene: TRBV7-2
j_gene: TRBJ2-3
d_gene: .
CDR3nt: TGTGCCAGCAGCTCCCGACAGGGAGGGGGCACAGATACGCAGTATTTT
CDR3aa: CASSSRQGGGTDTQYF

abundance: .
v_gene: TRBV19
j_gene: TRBJ2-6
d_gene: TRBD1
CDR3nt: TGTGCCAGTAGTTTTCAGACAGGGCTACTTCCCTTTCTCACGCTCTCTGGGGCCAACGTCCTGACTTTC
CDR3aa: CASSFQTGLLPFLTLSGANVLTF

abundance: many
v_gene: TRBV7-2
j_gene: TRBJ2-7
d_gene: .
CDR3nt: TGTGCCAGCCGCCTGTCGGGCTCCTACGAGCAGTACTTC
CDR3aa: CASRLSGSYEQYF

abundance: once
v_gene: TRBV10-3
j_gene: TRBJ1-1
d_gene: TRBD1
CDR3nt: TGTGCCATCAACACGGGACAGACGAACACTGAAGCTTTCTTT
CDR3aa: CAINTGQTNTEAFF

abundance: few
v_gene: TRBV7-6
j_gene: TRBJ2-2
d_gene: TRBD2
CDR3nt: TGTGCCAGCAGTCCAGGACTAGCGGGAGTCCTGGCCGGGGAGCTGTTTTTT
CDR3aa: CASSPGLAGVLAGELFF

abundance: many
v_gene: TRBV7-2
j_gene: TRBJ2-1
d_gene: TRBD2
CDR3nt: TGTGCCAGCAGCTTAGGGATGAGACTAGCGGGAGGACACTACAATGAGCAGTTCTTC
CDR3aa: CASSLGMRLAGGHYNEQFF

abundance: many
v_gene: TRBV28
j_gene: TRBJ1-2
d_gene: .
CDR3nt: TGTGCCAGCAGTGTGAGGACTGTAACTCATGGCTACACCTTC
CDR3aa: CASSVRTVTHGYTF

abundance: .
v_gene: TRBV6-2/TRBV6-3
j_gene: TRBJ1-5
d_gene: TRBD1
CDR3nt: TGTGCCAGCAGTTACTCCACAGGGGAGGTCAATCAGCCCCAGCATTTT
CDR3aa: CASSYSTGEVNQPQHF

abundance: once
v_gene: TRBV28
j_gene: TRBJ2-7
d_gene: TRBD1
CDR3nt: TGTGCCAGCAGGGGGACAGGGATCACCTACGAGCAGTACTTC
CDR3aa: CASRGTGITYEQYF

abundance: .
v_gene: TRBV4-2
j_gene: TRBJ2-5
d_gene: TRBD2
CDR3nt: TGTGCCAGCAGCCAAGATTTAGCGGGAGGGGTAGAGACCCAGTACTTC
CDR3aa: CASSQDLAGGVETQYF

abundance: .
v_gene: TRBV12-3/TRBV12-4
j_gene: TRBJ2-4
d_gene: .
CDR3nt: TGTGCCAGCAGTGCCGGAGGGGTCCGTAGCATTCAGTACTTC
CDR3aa: CASSAGGVRSIQYF

abundance: .
v_gene: TRBV7-9
j_gene: TRBJ1-2
d_gene: .
CDR3nt: TGTGCCAGCAGTTCCGGGGTTTACTATGGCTACACCTTC
CDR3aa: CASSSGVYYGYTF